The 29 T cell receptor beta chains listed next were all sequenced from one sample in a study of blood T cell repertoires in COVID-19. The method was immunoSEQ multiplex PCR; TCRdb's version includes in-frame clones alone and lacks a portion of them. The sample has 200,000 to 250,000 clones, approximately 90% seen once. The sample taken for sequencing was peripheral blood. The origin of the receptors is a man under 40 with acute or convalescent COVID-19.

The rearrangement joins TRBV7-8 to TRBJ1-5, with D maybe TRBD1 (5 bases). Germline CDR1 is SGHVS and CDR2 is FQNEAQ. V lost 2 bases to trimming and J lost 15 bases, with 14 bases between them. The CDR3 runs to 12 residues. The CDR3 loop reads CASSLRGRVMHF. The CDR3 region has the DNA TGTGCCAGCAGCTTAAGGGGCCGGGTTATGCATTTT.

This chain joins TRBV21-1 and TRBJ1-3; TRBD1, the D gene given by the table, was not confirmed from the DNA. TRBV21-1 is a pseudogene. The CDR3 totals 18 residues. CDR3 nucleotide sequence: TGTGCCAGCAGCAAATCAGGGGTCGGCCTTAGCTCTGGAAACACCATATATTTT. It yields the protein CASSKSGVGLSSGNTIYF.

The CDR3 loop is CASSLEIAGAGNNEQFF. The CDR3 DNA follows: TGTGCCAGCAGCTTAGAGATAGCGGGAGCGGGGAACAATGAGCAGTTCTTC. This rearrangement joins TRBV5-4 to TRBJ2-1, with 9 bases fitting TRBD2. Germline V lookup: CDR1 SGHNT, CDR2 YYREEE (reference sequence). This CDR3 comprises 17 residues. Germline trimming cut 2 bases from V and 5 bases from J; bases unmatched to any gene: 11.

The rearrangement uses TRBV4-1 and TRBJ2-4; D perhaps matches TRBD2 (6 bases). Trimming removed 0 bases at V and 0 bases at J, with 15 bases between. The length of the CDR3 is 18 residues. Looked up from germline, CDR1 is MGHRA and CDR2 is YSYEKL. The CDR3 bases are TGCGCCAGCAGCCAAGATGTTAACCCGGGACTAGCCAAAAACATTCAGTACTTC. Its protein product is CASSQDVNPGLAKNIQYF.

The chain recombines TRBV6-5 with TRBJ1-5; D is unresolved. V gave up 4 bases and J gave up 1 base, with 8 bases separating them. CDR3 length equals 14 residues. The germline V gene has CDR1 MNHEY and CDR2 SVGAGI. CDR3 coding DNA: TGTGCCAGCAGTTCTCACAGCAGCAATCAGCCCCAGCATTTT. Amino acids: CASSSHSSNQPQHF.

This clone has a handful of counts. The chain carries TRBV2 and TRBJ2-3; the D is unclear. The CDR3 is 18 residues long. With 3 bases removed from V and 1 base from J, the gap between germline ends came to 20 bases. Germline assignment: CDR1 SNHLY and CDR2 FYNNEI. In nucleotides, the CDR3 is TGTGCCAGCAGTGATAATCGTCTAGTTTCGAGTGGCACAGATACGCAGTATTTT. Translating gives CASSDNRLVSSGTDTQYF.

The J gene is TRBJ2-7, the V gene TRBV7-9; D perhaps matches TRBD1 (5 bases). Looked up from germline, CDR1 is SEHNR and CDR2 is FQNEAQ (reference sequence). The CDR3 covers 15 residues. V dropped 7 bases and J dropped 2 bases, with 18 bases sitting between them. For the CDR3, the DNA is TGTGCCAGCAAGATAGGACCTGGGGCTACCTACGAGCAGTACTTC. Its protein is CASKIGPGATYEQYF. Variable domain in full (rest from reference TRBV7-9 and TRBJ2-7): DTGVSQNPRHKITKRGQNVTFRCDPISEHNRLYWYRQTLGQGPEFLTYFQNEAQLEKSRLLSDRFSAERPKGSFSTLEIQRTEQGDSAMYLCASKIGPGATYEQYFGPGTRLTVT.

The genes are TRBV28 and TRBJ2-3; D unresolved. This CDR3 has 13 residues. V lost 5 bases and J lost 2, with 8 bases in between. Germline V gene lookup returns CDR1 MDHEN and CDR2 SYDVKM. The CDR3 loop reads CASSRLYTDTQYF. The CDR3 bases are TGTGCCAGCAGTCGCCTATACACAGATACGCAGTATTTT.

The chain combines TRBV28 with TRBJ2-2; D may be TRBD1 (6 bases). The CDR3 has 17 residues. Trimming took off 3 bases at V and 3 bases at J, with 17 bases between the two ends. From germline, CDR1 is MDHEN and CDR2 SYDVKM. The CDR3 DNA sequence: TGTGCCAGCAGTTTGTTACCCAGGGACACTCACACCGGGGAGCTGTTTTTT. Protein sequence: CASSLLPRDTHTGELFF.

The chain employs TRBV4-2 and TRBJ2-7; D is possibly TRBD1 (5 bases). This CDR3 spans 14 amino acids. Germline assignment: CDR1 LGHNA and CDR2 YNFKEQ. The ends were cut back, 2 bases at V and 2 bases at J, with 10 bases in the middle. The CDR3 DNA follows: TGTGCCAGCAGCCAAAGACAGTTTCCCTACGAGCAGTACTTC. Its translation is CASSQRQFPYEQYF.

The chain employs TRBV19 and TRBJ2-3, with D perhaps matching TRBD2 (5 bases). With 5 bases removed from V and 3 bases from J, the gap between germline ends came to 12 bases. This CDR3 has 14 residues. CDR1 is LNHDA, CDR2 SQIVND, per germline (reference sequence). The CDR3 DNA reads TGTGCCAGTAGTCCCGACCCGGGGACAGATACGCAGTATTTT. It yields the protein CASSPDPGTDTQYF.

V and J are TRBV28 and TRBJ2-2, with 9 bases matching TRBD2. J was trimmed by 5 bases and V by 3 bases; bases with no gene match: 7. The CDR3 spans 16 residues. The V gene's germline CDR1 is MDHEN and CDR2 SYDVKM. In nucleotides, the CDR3 is TGTGCCAGCAGTTTGGCTCTAGCGGGATGGACCGGGGAGCTGTTTTTT. Encoded protein: CASSLALAGWTGELFF.

The rearrangement joins TRBV2 to TRBJ2-1, with a possible D match to TRBD2 (5 bases). The CDR3 is 16 residues long. V shed 6 bases and J shed 0 bases, with 15 bases lying between them. Germline-derived CDR1 and CDR2 are SNHLY and FYNNEI. CDR3: CASREKLDTSYNEQFF. CDR3 DNA: TGTGCCAGCAGGGAGAAACTAGACACCTCCTACAATGAGCAGTTCTTC.

The chain combines TRBV13 with TRBJ2-7; tentative D call: TRBD2 (6 bases). In germline, CDR1 is PRHDT, CDR2 FYEKMQ (reference sequence). The germline V and J ends were trimmed by 0 bases and 1 base, with 10 bases remaining between them. The CDR3 is 15 residues long. CDR3 bases: TGTGCCAGCAGCTTAGGTGGACTATATTCCTACGAGCAGTACTTC. This gives the protein CASSLGGLYSYEQYF.

The rearrangement uses TRBV7-9 and TRBJ1-2; no reliable D call. The CDR3 extends over 16 amino acids. The germline CDR1 and CDR2 sequences are SEHNR and FQNEAQ (reference sequence). Trimming took 2 bases from V and 3 from J, leaving 16 bases between them. The CDR3 region is CASSLPPPAPDYGYTF. CDR3 coding DNA: TGTGCCAGCAGCTTACCTCCGCCCGCACCGGACTATGGCTACACCTTC.

The chain uses TRBV11-1 and TRBJ2-2, with 8 bases aligning to TRBD2. V shed 5 bases and J 5 bases; nucleotides not matched to a gene: 4. The V gene's germline CDR1 is SGHAT and CDR2 FQDESV (reference sequence). The CDR3 is 14 residues long. This CDR3 is CASSPGLVTGELFF. For the CDR3, the DNA is TGTGCCAGCAGCCCGGGACTAGTAACCGGGGAGCTGTTTTTT.

The V and J genes are TRBV2 and TRBJ2-2, with a possible D match to TRBD1 (6 bases). Between the trimmed V and J ends, which lost 8 bases and 4 bases, there was a span of 17 bases. Germline lookup yields CDR1 SNHLY and CDR2 FYNNEI. This CDR3 is 15 amino acids long. CDR3 nucleotides: TGTGCCAGCGGCGACGCACAGGGTAGCACCGGGGAGCTGTTTTTT. This gives the protein CASGDAQGSTGELFF.

The genes are TRBV6-5 and TRBJ1-1; 7 nucleotides match TRBD1. V was pared by 2 bases and J by 10 bases, with 7 bases of the junction left unmatched. Germline V gives CDR1 MNHEY, CDR2 SVGAGI. This CDR3 comprises 13 residues. The chain's CDR3 is CASSYKDRERAFF. The DNA of the CDR3 is TGTGCCAGCAGTTACAAAGACAGGGAGAGAGCTTTCTTT.

The chain employs TRBV27 and TRBJ1-2, with a tentative D call TRBD1 (5 bases). CDR1 is MNHEY, CDR2 SMNVEV, per germline (reference sequence). CDR3 length: 15 residues. The V end lost 3 bases, the J end lost 0 bases, and 11 bases lay between the germline ends. DNA for the CDR3: TGTGCCAGCAGTTTGGTTGGACAAGCTAACTATGGCTACACCTTC. As protein: CASSLVGQANYGYTF.

This clone was seen only once. V is TRBV7-8 and J is TRBJ2-7; TRBD2 aligns across 7 bases. The CDR3 length is 15 residues. V shed 4 bases and J 0 bases; nucleotides not matched to a gene: 6. Germline V gives CDR1 SGHVS, CDR2 FQNEAQ. The CDR3 region has the DNA TGTGCCAGCAGCTCGCTAGCGGTTAGCTCCTACGAGCAGTACTTC. It translates to CASSSLAVSSYEQYF.

This rearrangement joins TRBV5-1 to TRBJ2-5, with a weak D call TRBD1 (7 bases). There are 15 residues in the CDR3. Trimming stripped 3 bases from V and 0 bases from J, with 12 bases between. Germline V CDR1 and CDR2: SGHRS, YFSETQ. This chain's CDR3 is CASSSPGGNQETQYF. Here the CDR3 DNA reads TGCGCCAGCAGCTCTCCAGGGGGGAACCAAGAGACCCAGTACTTC.

The chain recombines TRBV15 with TRBJ1-1, with D maybe TRBD1 (5 bases). The CDR3 has 15 amino acids. The germline V and J ends were trimmed by 3 bases and 0 bases, with 11 bases remaining between them. Germline V gene sequence: CDR1 LNHNV, CDR2 YYDKDF (reference sequence). The CDR3 DNA sequence: TGTGCCACCAGCAGTACAGGTCTCATGAACACTGAAGCTTTCTTT. Amino acids: CATSSTGLMNTEAFF.

This rearrangement joins TRBV19 to TRBJ2-3; D is perhaps TRBD2 (7 bases). V was pared by 6 bases and J by 7 bases, with 20 bases between. The CDR3 spans 15 residues. Germline V gives CDR1 LNHDA, CDR2 SQIVND (reference sequence). CDR3 loop: CASSHEGGGRNTQYF. CDR3 DNA sequence: TGTGCCAGTAGCCATGAGGGGGGGGGCCGAAATACGCAGTATTTT.

V usage is TRBV10-2 and J usage is TRBJ2-1; perhaps TRBD2 as D (6 bases). This CDR3 has 12 residues. Per germline, CDR1 WSHSY and CDR2 SAAADI. CDR3 protein: CGTGRRDNEQFF. CDR3 DNA: TGCGGAACGGGCAGGAGGGACAATGAGCAGTTCTTC.

This clone has a single count. The rearrangement joins TRBV7-2 to TRBJ2-2; no reliable D call. Trimming pared 5 bases from V and 8 bases from J, leaving 9 bases between. Germline V lookup: CDR1 SGHTA, CDR2 FQGNSA. This CDR3 comprises 12 residues. This chain's CDR3 is CASSEYAGELFF. As DNA, the CDR3 is TGTGCCAGCAGCGAGTATGCGGGGGAGCTGTTTTTT.

The CDR3, as DNA: TGTGCCAGCAGCTTAGGCCAAACGGTGGGGGAGCTGTTTTTT. It specifies CASSLGQTVGELFF. The rearrangement joins TRBV11-3 to TRBJ2-2; D remains ambiguous. The CDR3 contains 14 residues. CDR1 is SGHNT and CDR2 is YENEEA in the germline V gene. The V and J ends lost 1 base and 8 bases respectively, with 11 bases between them.

The chain links TRBV28 to TRBJ2-5; D call uncertain. With 4 bases removed from V and 0 bases from J, the gap between germline ends came to 15 bases. In germline, CDR1 is MDHEN, CDR2 SYDVKM. This CDR3 contains 16 residues. DNA of the CDR3: TGTGCCAGCAGTTCCTCTCATGGCAGGTACCAAGAGACCCAGTACTTC. This gives the protein CASSSSHGRYQETQYF.

J is TRBJ1-2 and V is TRBV12-3 or TRBV12-4, with a weak D call TRBD1 (5 bases). Trimming removed 0 bases at V and 4 bases at J, with 6 bases between. The CDR3 contains 13 residues. Here the CDR3 reads CASSLAGAYGYTF. CDR3 nucleotide sequence: TGTGCCAGCAGTTTAGCAGGGGCCTATGGCTACACCTTC.

J is TRBJ2-7 and V is TRBV19, with 7 bases matching TRBD1. Germline CDR1 reads LNHDA; CDR2 reads SQIVND (reference sequence). V lost 6 bases and J lost 1; bases outside the gene matches: 0. The CDR3 runs 12 residues. The CDR3 nucleotides are TGTGCCAGTAGACAGGGGTCCTACGAGCAGTACTTC. Translated, it gives CASRQGSYEQYF.